The rows below give T cell receptor beta chains drawn from one sample of a study of cytomegalovirus exposure and HLA in healthy donors. Some clones are missing from TCRdb's copy, which holds only in-frame ones; the method was immunoSEQ multiplex PCR. The profile shows around 200,000 clones, 55% to 75% of them singletons. The specimen sequenced was PBMCs. These receptors all come from a man in his forties or fifties in good health and CMV-seropositive. Each CDR3 is given with its conserved first and last residue. A row's size may be missing; if present it is once, few, many or a size class.

TRBV6-5	NA	TRBJ2-7	CASSYGPSIGYEQYF
TRBV29-1	NA	TRBJ1-1	CSVPSYRDRGGSTEAFF
TRBV9	NA	TRBJ2-1	CASSVGPDRGRNNEQFF
TRBV7-2	NA	TRBJ2-1	CASSPGGSSYNEQFF
TRBV5-4	once	TRBJ1-2	CASSFGQLYGYTF
TRBV11-2	few	TRBJ2-6	CASSLASGINVLTF
TRBV12-5	NA	TRBJ2-3	CASGLGLDRAQYF
TRBV6-1	NA	TRBJ2-7	CASSEAGRQFSSYEQYF
TRBV10-1	NA	NA	CASSPQGQWVLYEQYF
TRBV7-2	NA	TRBJ2-6	CASSFQRRGANVLTF
TRBV5-5	NA	TRBJ2-5	CASSLKDRGRRETQYF
TRBV10-3	NA	TRBJ2-7	CAISELVGGPYEQYF
TRBV28	once	TRBJ1-1	CASRDRGLGTEAFF
TRBV28	NA	TRBJ2-7	CASSPRTTPYEQYF
TRBV7-9	NA	TRBJ1-4	CASSLRGGTVDEKLFF
TRBV5-6	NA	TRBJ2-7	CASSLEPGGTYEQYF
TRBV25-1	NA	TRBJ2-1	CASSDPRAREQFF
TRBV7-6	NA	TRBJ1-6	CASSLAGLYNSPLHF
TRBV29-1	NA	TRBJ2-1	CSVDALRQGKGNEQFF
TRBV6-1	NA	TRBJ2-3	CASSERRRAGTDTQYF
TRBV28	NA	TRBJ1-2	CASRQTGAYGYTF
TRBV18	NA	TRBJ2-3	CASSLRQGATLTDTQYF
TRBV13	NA	TRBJ2-3	CASSSRGQGSTDTQYF
TRBV23-1	NA	TRBJ2-2	CASRPQDPNTGELFF
TRBV5-1	NA	TRBJ1-1	CASSLGYVGGTEAFF
TRBV7-8	few	TRBJ2-3	CASSLGWAGGSTDTQYF
TRBV13	NA	TRBJ2-6	CASSLYKQGKAGANVLTF
TRBV7-6	few	TRBJ2-1	CASSLDYGPYNEQFF
TRBV5-1	NA	TRBJ1-6	CASRDQGALGSPLHF
TRBV7-2	NA	TRBJ1-2	CASSPLGTGSGYTF
TRBV13	NA	TRBJ1-2	CASSSGTGNYGYTF
TRBV7-6	NA	TRBJ2-1	CASSLDGRGGGAARNEQFF
TRBV6-1	NA	TRBJ1-1	CASRGFTGANTEAFF
TRBV4-3	once	TRBJ1-4	CASSQDPNPDSEANEKLFF
TRBV5-6	NA	TRBJ1-2	CASSTAGTGSYGYTF
TRBV5-4	NA	TRBJ2-7	CASSSGQTIQYF
TRBV7-8	NA	TRBJ2-7	CASSVDRGQYEQYF
TRBV9	NA	TRBJ2-5	CASSSAADLPTGTQYF
TRBV9	NA	TRBJ2-3	CASSTRGTGSRNTQYF
TRBV27	few	TRBJ1-2	CASSLDGKLYGYTF
TRBV28	few	TRBJ1-2	CASRKTGVHGYTF
TRBV5-1	few	TRBJ2-3	CASSVGQGAGDTQYF
TRBV10-3	NA	TRBJ2-3	CAGGQGSADTQYF
TRBV6-1	NA	TRBJ2-3	CASSEGGASDTQYF
TRBV5-4	few	TRBJ1-2	CASIYRDSANYGYTF
TRBV5-5	once	TRBJ2-7	CASSWTSAETYEQYF